This T cell receptor beta chain was sequenced during a study of Ad26.COV2.S vaccination and SARS-CoV-2 variants. Study-level information: Once or twice, 56 days apart, Ad26.COV2.S was delivered intramuscularly.

Libraries were prepared by immunoSEQ multiplex PCR; TCRdb keeps only in-frame clonotypes and omits some of them. Of around 310,000 clones detected, approximately 87% appear once; the ten largest clones hold about 5%. To note about this clone: Its cognate antigen is unknown.

The study, taken as a whole, reports: Substantial breadth in spike-specific CD8+ and CD4+ T cell responses was reportedly seen after vaccination.

Treatment in this sample: over 15 received Ad26.COV2.S at low or high dose, single or two shots; several received placebo; per-sample allocation not given. Sampling happened 63 days after the first vaccine or placebo injection. The TCR comes from a person aged 18 to 65 who received the Ad26.COV2.S COVID-19 vaccine or a placebo. The sequenced sample was peripheral blood, obtained in a trial of Ad26.COV2.S vaccine versus placebo.

CDR3 nucleotide sequence: TGCGCCAGCAGCCCCACCCCCATTGACAATGAGCAGTTCTTC. This codes for CASSPTPIDNEQFF. V gene TRBV5-1 combines with J gene TRBJ2-1, with D unclear. The V end lost 4 bases, the J end lost 5 bases, and 13 bases lay between the germline ends. The CDR3 extends over 14 amino acids. CDR1 is SGHRS, CDR2 YFSETQ, per germline.